This T cell receptor (beta chain) was retrieved from a study of blood T cell repertoires in COVID-19. Study-level information: There were acute and convalescent COVID-19 samples, and they came from the United States, Italy and Spain. From T cells, B-cell-depleted T cells, or PBMCs came the material, which was cDNA or gDNA.

Looked up from germline, CDR1 is GTSNPN and CDR2 is SVGIG (reference sequence). Trimming took 5 bases from V and 5 from J; bases not matched to a gene: 17. This CDR3 comprises 17 residues. It was during active infection that Seattle patients were enrolled and then longitudinally followed. Produced via immunoSEQ multiplex PCR; TCRdb's table is partial and in-frame only. The sample shows roughly 230,000 clones, around 91% of them seen only once. The sequence derives from a woman aged 55-75 years with COVID-19, enrolled during active disease. The sequencing input was peripheral blood. The chain uses TRBV30 and TRBJ2-7, with 11 nucleotides matching TRBD1. The CDR3 sequence: CAWGATYGTGGIHEQYF. CDR3 DNA: TGTGCCTGGGGGGCTACTTACGGGACAGGGGGTATCCACGAGCAGTACTTC.